This entry is about one T cell receptor (beta chain). These data come from a study of blood T cells in healthy people across ages. Next came a second PCR, run for roughly 6 to 11 cycles, which used a sample-barcoded 5' primer along with a J-beta primer mix. Each CDR3 protein is one row after TCRdb ran MiXCR on the 5' RACE reads. The sample has roughly 1,700,000 distinct CDR3 sequences; 28% are singletons. This CDR3 has 15 residues. Germline assignment: CDR1 SNHLY and CDR2 FYNNEI. Trimming took 5 bases from V and 2 from J; bases not matched to a gene: 6. Sequencing was performed on blood. The rearrangement joins TRBV2 to TRBJ2-1, with TRBD2 matching 7 bases. This sequence was found in a woman aged 25 to 45 in good health. CDR3 nucleotides: TGTGCCAGCAGTTCGCGGGGGACCCCCTACAATGAGCAGTTCTTC. Translated: CASSSRGTPYNEQFF.